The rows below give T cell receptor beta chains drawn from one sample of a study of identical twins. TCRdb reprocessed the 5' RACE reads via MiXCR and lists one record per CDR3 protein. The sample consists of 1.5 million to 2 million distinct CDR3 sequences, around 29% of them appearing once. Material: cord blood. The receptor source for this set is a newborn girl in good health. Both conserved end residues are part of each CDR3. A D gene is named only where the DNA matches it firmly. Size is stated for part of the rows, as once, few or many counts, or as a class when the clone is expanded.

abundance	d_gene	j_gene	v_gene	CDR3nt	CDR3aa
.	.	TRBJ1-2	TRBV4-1	TGCGCCAGCAGCCACACTGGATCCCCTAACTATGGCTACACCTTC	CASSHTGSPNYGYTF
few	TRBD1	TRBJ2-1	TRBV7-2	TGTGCCAGCAGCCTCAGAACAGGGGGCGCGTACAATGAGCAGTTCTTC	CASSLRTGGAYNEQFF
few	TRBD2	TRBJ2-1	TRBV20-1	TGCAGTACCCGGGACTACTCCTACAATGAGCAGTTCTTC	CSTRDYSYNEQFF
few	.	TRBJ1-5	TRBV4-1	TGCGCCAGCAGCCAAGACTTGAGAGCGGGTCAGCCCCAGCATTTT	CASSQDLRAGQPQHF
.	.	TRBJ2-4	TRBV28	TGTGCCAGCAGTCCCAACCTCCGGGGGAACCCTATAGCCAAAAACATTCAGTACTTC	CASSPNLRGNPIAKNIQYF
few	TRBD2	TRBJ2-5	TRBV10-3	TGTGCCATCAGTGCTACTAGCGTCCAAGAGACCCAGTACTTC	CAISATSVQETQYF
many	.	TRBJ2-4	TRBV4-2	TGTGCCAGCAGCCACCCCGGACGAGTAGCCAAAAACATTCAGTACTTC	CASSHPGRVAKNIQYF
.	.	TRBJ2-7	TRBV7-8	TGTGCCAGCAGCTTAGTTCGGGGGACCCCTCCTTTCTACGAGCAGTACTTC	CASSLVRGTPPFYEQYF
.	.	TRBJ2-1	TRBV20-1	TGCAGTGCTAGGGAGGACCTAGGGGTAAATGAGCAGTTCTTC	CSAREDLGVNEQFF
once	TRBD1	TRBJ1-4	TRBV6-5	TGTGCCAGCAGTTACTACAGGGGGCGAGATGAAAAACTGTTTTTT	CASSYYRGRDEKLFF
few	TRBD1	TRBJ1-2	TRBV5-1	TGCGCCAGCAGTTACGACAGGGTTAACTATGGCTACACCTTC	CASSYDRVNYGYTF
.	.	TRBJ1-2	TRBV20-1	TGCAGCGCTAGTCGGGGGGCGGAAAACTATGGCTACACCTTC	CSASRGAENYGYTF
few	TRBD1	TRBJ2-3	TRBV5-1	TGCGCCAGCAGCCGGGACCGACAGGGTAGTCCAGATACGCAGTATTTT	CASSRDRQGSPDTQYF
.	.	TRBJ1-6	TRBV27	TGTGCCAGCAAGTATCTGGGGAATTCACCCCTCCACTTT	CASKYLGNSPLHF
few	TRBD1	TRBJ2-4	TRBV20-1	TGCAGTGCTGGATTGGGACAGAAAGCCAAAAACATTCAGTACTTC	CSAGLGQKAKNIQYF
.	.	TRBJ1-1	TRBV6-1	TGTGCCAGCAGTGAGGACCGACCGAACACTGAAGCTTTCTTT	CASSEDRPNTEAFF
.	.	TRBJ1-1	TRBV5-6	TGTGCCAGCAACTTGGTGGGGAACACTGAAGCTTTCTTT	CASNLVGNTEAFF
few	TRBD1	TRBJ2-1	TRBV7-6	TGTGCCAGCAGCCGGGACAGGGCCGTACTTTACAATGAGCAGTTCTTC	CASSRDRAVLYNEQFF
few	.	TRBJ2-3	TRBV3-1	TGTGCCAGCAGCCCCCATTTCCTCGGGACCCTGATCACAGATACGCAGTATTTT	CASSPHFLGTLITDTQYF
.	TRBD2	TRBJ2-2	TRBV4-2	TGTGCCAGCAGCCCTTATCGGACTAGCGCGAACACCGGGGAGCTGTTTTTT	CASSPYRTSANTGELFF
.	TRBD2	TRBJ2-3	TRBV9	TGTGCCAGCAGCGTCCAGACTAGCTTAGGTACAGATACGCAGTATTTT	CASSVQTSLGTDTQYF
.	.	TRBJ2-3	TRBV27	TGTGCCAGCAGTCTCACTAACCCCCTCCGGGACGAGGGGACAGATACGCAGTATTTT	CASSLTNPLRDEGTDTQYF
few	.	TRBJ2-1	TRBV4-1	TGCGCCAGCAGCTCCATGGTCATGGGGGGCGGCGAGCAGTTCTTC	CASSSMVMGGGEQFF
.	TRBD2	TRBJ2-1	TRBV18	TGTGCCAGCTCACGTATAGCGGGAGGGCCTAATGAGCAGTTCTTC	CASSRIAGGPNEQFF
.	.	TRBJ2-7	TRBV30	TGTGCCTGGAGTCAGGGAACCTCCTACGAGCAGTACTTC	CAWSQGTSYEQYF
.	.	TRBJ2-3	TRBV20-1	TGCAGTGCCCTGGTGATGTGGGCAGATACGCAGTATTTT	CSALVMWADTQYF
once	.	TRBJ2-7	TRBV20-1	TGCGGTGCTAGCCCCACAGGGAGGACCTACGAGCAGTACTTC	CGASPTGRTYEQYF
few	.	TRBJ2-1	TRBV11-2	TGTGCCAGCAGCTTAAGGAGCGACTCCTACAATGAGCAGTTCTTC	CASSLRSDSYNEQFF
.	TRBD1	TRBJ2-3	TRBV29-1	TGCAGCGTTGAAGATGCCCGAGCAGGGGGTTCGGATACGCAGTATTTT	CSVEDARAGGSDTQYF
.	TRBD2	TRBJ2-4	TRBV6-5	TGTGCCAGCAGTTCCGGGACTAGCGGGAGGCTAGCCAAAAACATTCAGTACTTC	CASSSGTSGRLAKNIQYF
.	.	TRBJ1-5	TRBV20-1	TGCAGTGCTACACAGTCTAGCAATCAGCCCCAGCATTTT	CSATQSSNQPQHF
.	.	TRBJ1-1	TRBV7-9	TGTGCCAGCAGCCCCTGGTTTGCCGAAGAGGGCACTGAAGCTTTCTTT	CASSPWFAEEGTEAFF
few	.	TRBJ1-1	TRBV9	TGTGCCAGCAGCAAGGGATGGGGCACTGAAGCTTTCTTT	CASSKGWGTEAFF
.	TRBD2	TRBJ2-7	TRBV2	TGTGCCAGCAGTGCTGGGCAGGGAGGGCACTACGAGCAGTACTTC	CASSAGQGGHYEQYF
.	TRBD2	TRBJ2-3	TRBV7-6	TGTGCCAGCAGCTTAGCGGCTAGCGGGGGGGTGGGCACAGATACGCAGTATTTT	CASSLAASGGVGTDTQYF
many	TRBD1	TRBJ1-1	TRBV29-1	TGCAGTGCTGGACAGGTGAACACTGAAGCTTTCTTT	CSAGQVNTEAFF
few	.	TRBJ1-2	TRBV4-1	TGCGCCAGCAGCCAAGATCTCGCCTGGGCCTATGGCTACACCTTC	CASSQDLAWAYGYTF
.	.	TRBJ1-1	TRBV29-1	TGCAGCGCGGACAGCCGGAACACTGAAGCTTTCTTT	CSADSRNTEAFF